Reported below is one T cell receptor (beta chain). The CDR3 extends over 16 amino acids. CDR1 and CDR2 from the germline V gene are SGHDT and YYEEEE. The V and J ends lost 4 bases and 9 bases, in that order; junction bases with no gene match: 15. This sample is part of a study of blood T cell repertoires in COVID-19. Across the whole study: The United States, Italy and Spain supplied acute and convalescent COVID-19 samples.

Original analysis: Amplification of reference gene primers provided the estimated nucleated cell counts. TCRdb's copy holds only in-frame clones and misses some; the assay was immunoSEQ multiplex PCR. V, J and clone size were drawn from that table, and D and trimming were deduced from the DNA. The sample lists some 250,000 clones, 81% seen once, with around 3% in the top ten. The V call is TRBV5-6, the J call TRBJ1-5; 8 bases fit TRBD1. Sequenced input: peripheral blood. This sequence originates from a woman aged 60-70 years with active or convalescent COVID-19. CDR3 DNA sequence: TGTGCCAGCAGCCTTATCTCGGACAGGGCTATGCCGCCCCAGCATTTT. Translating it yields CASSLISDRAMPPQHF.